This paragraph covers one T cell receptor beta chain sequence. Its antigen is undetermined. Method: immunoSEQ multiplex PCR; TCRdb's copy keeps in-frame clones and lacks some. The sample carries about 35,000 clones, roughly 90% recorded once. The sample belongs to a study of PD-1 blockade in classical Hodgkin lymphoma. Overall study findings and caveats: When nivolumab was started under 1 year after ASCT, patients were excluded. Patients with a complete response exhibited baseline diversity comparable to newly diagnosed patients.

The CDR3 has 17 residues. Unmatched junction bases numbered 19, after V lost 6 bases and J lost 8 bases. Germline V gene sequence: CDR1 SQVTM, CDR2 ANQGSEA. Brentuximab vedotin exposure varied, and every patient relapsed after autologous stem cell transplantation. Thawed PBMCs underwent magnetic negative selection to yield purified CD4+ T cells. Relapsed/refractory classical Hodgkin lymphoma patients had complete, partial or progressive responses. Sample: CD4+ T cells from blood, taken at baseline. The clonotype comes from a human donor with classical Hodgkin lymphoma. V gene TRBV29-1 combines with J gene TRBJ1-4, with 9 nucleotides matching TRBD1. CDR3 coding DNA: TGCAGCGTGTTCGATGACAGGGGGAGTTCCCGGGGGGAAAAACTGTTTTTT. Residues: CSVFDDRGSSRGEKLFF.